This TCR beta chain originates from a study of blood T cell repertoires in COVID-19. Study in general: Acute and convalescent COVID-19 specimens originated in the United States, Italy and Spain.

TCRdb's copy holds only in-frame clones and misses some; the assay was immunoSEQ multiplex PCR. This sample has some 200,000 clones, with roughly 94% found just once. This CDR3 is built from 13 residues. Trimming pared 4 bases from V and 3 bases from J, leaving 9 bases between. Input material: peripheral blood. The V call is TRBV12-3 or TRBV12-4, the J call TRBJ1-1; no definite D call. The TCR sequence derives from a man aged 25-40 years with COVID-19, enrolled during active disease. The CDR3 DNA follows: TGTGCCAGCAGTTCCCAGGAAGACACTGAAGCTTTCTTT. Its translation: CASSSQEDTEAFF.